The entry below describes one T cell receptor beta chain. Its cognate antigen is unknown. This sample stems from a study of blood T cells in healthy people across ages. Overall study findings and caveats: Per million T cells, TCR beta diversity dropped roughly linearly as age increased. More naive CD4+ cells and higher diversity marked long-lived donors relative to aged donors.

The use of a sample-barcoded 5' primer and a J-beta primer mix characterized a second PCR of roughly 6 to 11 cycles. In TCRdb, the 5' RACE reads were re-called with MiXCR into one record per CDR3 protein. The repertoire holds 920,000 or so distinct CDR3 sequences, with 45% as singletons. This CDR3 has 16 residues. Germline-derived CDR1 and CDR2 are SGHRS and YFSETQ. V lost 8 bases and J lost 2; bases outside the gene matches: 14. Every sample had a minimum of 6 million PBMCs isolated. This receptor was taken from a woman aged 55 to 70 in good health. The sequenced sample was blood. J is TRBJ2-7 and V is TRBV5-1; 9 bases fit TRBD1. The CDR3 DNA reads TGCGCCAGTAACATCCAGGGGACAGGGCGAGCCTACGAGCAGTACTTC. It encodes CASNIQGTGRAYEQYF.